This is a list of T cell receptor beta chains from one sample in a study of Ad26.COV2.S vaccination and SARS-CoV-2 variants. Clones were read by immunoSEQ multiplex PCR, and TCRdb kept only the in-frame ones, dropping some. The repertoire holds 360,000 or so clones, with around 87% as singletons. Sequencing was performed on peripheral blood, taken in a trial of Ad26.COV2.S vaccine versus placebo. These receptors were obtained from a person between 18 and 59 years old who received the Ad26.COV2.S COVID-19 vaccine or a placebo. The conserved cysteine and the conserved F or W are not part of the CDR3 here.

V	J	CDR3
TRBV6-5	TRBJ1-1	ASSRPETEAF
TRBV19	TRBJ2-4	ASSIAGQGKNIQY
TRBV7-2	TRBJ1-2	ASSLAVRTGGYGGYT
TRBV3-1/TRBV3-2	TRBJ1-2	ASSQGDGYGYT
TRBV3-1/TRBV3-2	TRBJ2-3	ASSHIGGRGTDTQY
TRBV19	TRBJ2-5	ASSISRGLGETQY
TRBV9	TRBJ1-5	ASSAGVGQGNQPQH
TRBV7-9	TRBJ2-7	ASSSGGYYEQY
TRBV24-1	TRBJ1-2	ATSGADGYT
TRBV18	TRBJ2-3	ASSRRTSGGATDTQY
TRBV6-5	TRBJ1-1	ASSFKPPGSTEAF
TRBV5-6	TRBJ2-7	ASSLSGTTYEQY
TRBV29-1	TRBJ1-2	SVDPLLTGPIYGYT
TRBV5-4	TRBJ2-5	ASQTGTRETQY
TRBV6-6	TRBJ1-2	ASSPSETGRYT
TRBV4-2	TRBJ1-1	ASSHGQGGMNTEAF
TRBV30	TRBJ1-5	AWSVSASGPQH
TRBV6-2/TRBV6-3	TRBJ2-5	ASSYEGETQY
TRBV13	TRBJ1-4	ASSLKTWATNEKLF
TRBV4-1	TRBJ2-3	ASSPNRGTDTQY
TRBV5-4	TRBJ2-1	ASSLWDNSNEQF
TRBV10-2	TRBJ2-1	ASSPWGGAYNEQF
TRBV7-3	TRBJ2-3	ASSSSTDTQY
TRBV7-3	TRBJ1-2	ASSPDGGDYGYT
TRBV5-5	TRBJ2-2	ASSFRENTGELF
TRBV15	TRBJ1-1	ATSRVRPDEAF
TRBV6-6	TRBJ2-7	ASNPTARGSNYEQY
TRBV5-1	TRBJ2-3	ASSLELAGGRTDTQY
TRBV4-2	TRBJ2-7	ASSQDRAAGELSYEQY
TRBV5-5	TRBJ1-1	ASSHGPDTEAF
TRBV30	TRBJ2-5	AWSSLAGGLGTQY
TRBV3-1/TRBV3-2	TRBJ1-4	ASSQEGFVRELF
TRBV12-3/TRBV12-4	TRBJ2-5	ASSLQQTQY
TRBV2	TRBJ1-1	ASSPPQTEAF
TRBV5-6	TRBJ2-3	ASSLSSVHSTDTQY
TRBV9	TRBJ1-4	ASSVGPSSNEKLF
TRBV3-1/TRBV3-2	TRBJ2-6	ASSQDRQGVFSGANVLT
TRBV7-9	TRBJ1-2	ASSLGQGDYGYT
TRBV5-1	TRBJ1-1	ASSLDAQGNTEAF
TRBV30	TRBJ2-1	AQEGGQGMNEQF
TRBV5-6	TRBJ1-1	ASTSRGGGTEAF
TRBV18	TRBJ1-1	ASSPQWGRDNTEAF
TRBV7-2	TRBJ1-6	ASNLNRGSYNSPLH
TRBV3-1/TRBV3-2	TRBJ2-6	ASSRSLSGANVLT
TRBV7-3	TRBJ2-1	ASSLNPGGDEQF
TRBV4-2	TRBJ2-3	ASSQGRDRGLQY
TRBV10-3	TRBJ2-7	AISESAGYEQY
TRBV10-2	TRBJ2-1	ASSDVLAGPEQF
TRBV11-3	TRBJ2-3	ASSYGEAGAGTDTQY
TRBV12-5	TRBJ1-5	ASGPTRANQPQH
TRBV10-3	TRBJ1-1	AISARQDQADAF
TRBV9	TRBJ2-1	ASSVFSGGPGEQF
TRBV12-3/TRBV12-4	TRBJ2-7	ASSRGAIYEQY
TRBV4-1	TRBJ2-7	ASSQELTSGPYEQY